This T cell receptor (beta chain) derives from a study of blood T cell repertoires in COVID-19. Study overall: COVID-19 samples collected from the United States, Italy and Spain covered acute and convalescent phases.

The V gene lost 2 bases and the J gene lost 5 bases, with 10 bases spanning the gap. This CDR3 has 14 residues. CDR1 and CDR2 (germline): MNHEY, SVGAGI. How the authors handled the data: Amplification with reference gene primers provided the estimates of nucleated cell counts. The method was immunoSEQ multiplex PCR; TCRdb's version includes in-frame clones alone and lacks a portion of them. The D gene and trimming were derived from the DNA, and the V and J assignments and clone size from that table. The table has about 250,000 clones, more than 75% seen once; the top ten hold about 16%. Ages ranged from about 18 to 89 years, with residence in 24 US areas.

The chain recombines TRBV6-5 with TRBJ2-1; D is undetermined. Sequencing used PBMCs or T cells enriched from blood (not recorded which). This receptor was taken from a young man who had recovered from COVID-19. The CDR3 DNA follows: TGTGCCAGCAGTTACGGGCTTAGTAACAATGAGCAGTTCTTC. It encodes CASSYGLSNNEQFF.